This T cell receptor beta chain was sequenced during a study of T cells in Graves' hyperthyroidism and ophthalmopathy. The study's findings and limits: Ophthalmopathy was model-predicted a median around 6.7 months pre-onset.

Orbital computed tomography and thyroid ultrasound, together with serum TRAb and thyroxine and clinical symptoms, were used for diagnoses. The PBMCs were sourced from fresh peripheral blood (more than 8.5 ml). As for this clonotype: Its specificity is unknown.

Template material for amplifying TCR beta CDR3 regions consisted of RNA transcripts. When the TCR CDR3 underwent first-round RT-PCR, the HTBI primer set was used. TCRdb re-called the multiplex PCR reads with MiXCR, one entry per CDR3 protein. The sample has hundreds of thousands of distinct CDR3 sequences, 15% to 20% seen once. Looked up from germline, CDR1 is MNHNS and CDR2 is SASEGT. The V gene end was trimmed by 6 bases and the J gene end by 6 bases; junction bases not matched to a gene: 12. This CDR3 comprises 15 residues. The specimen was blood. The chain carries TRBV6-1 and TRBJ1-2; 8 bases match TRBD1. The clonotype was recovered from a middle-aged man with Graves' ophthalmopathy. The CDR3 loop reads CASSRTGLVSNGYTF. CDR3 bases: TGTGCCAGCAGCCGGACAGGGCTCGTATCGAATGGCTACACCTTC.